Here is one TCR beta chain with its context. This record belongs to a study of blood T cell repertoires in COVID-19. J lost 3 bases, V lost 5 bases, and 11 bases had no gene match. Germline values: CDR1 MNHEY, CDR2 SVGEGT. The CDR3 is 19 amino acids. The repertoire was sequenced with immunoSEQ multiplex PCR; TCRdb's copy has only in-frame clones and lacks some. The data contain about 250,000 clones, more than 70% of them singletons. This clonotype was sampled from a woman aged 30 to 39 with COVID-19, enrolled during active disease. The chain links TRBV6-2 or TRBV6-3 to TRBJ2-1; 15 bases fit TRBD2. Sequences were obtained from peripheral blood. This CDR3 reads CASSTYGLAGGPYYNEQFF. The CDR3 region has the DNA TGTGCCAGCAGTACCTATGGACTAGCGGGAGGGCCGTACTACAATGAGCAGTTCTTC.